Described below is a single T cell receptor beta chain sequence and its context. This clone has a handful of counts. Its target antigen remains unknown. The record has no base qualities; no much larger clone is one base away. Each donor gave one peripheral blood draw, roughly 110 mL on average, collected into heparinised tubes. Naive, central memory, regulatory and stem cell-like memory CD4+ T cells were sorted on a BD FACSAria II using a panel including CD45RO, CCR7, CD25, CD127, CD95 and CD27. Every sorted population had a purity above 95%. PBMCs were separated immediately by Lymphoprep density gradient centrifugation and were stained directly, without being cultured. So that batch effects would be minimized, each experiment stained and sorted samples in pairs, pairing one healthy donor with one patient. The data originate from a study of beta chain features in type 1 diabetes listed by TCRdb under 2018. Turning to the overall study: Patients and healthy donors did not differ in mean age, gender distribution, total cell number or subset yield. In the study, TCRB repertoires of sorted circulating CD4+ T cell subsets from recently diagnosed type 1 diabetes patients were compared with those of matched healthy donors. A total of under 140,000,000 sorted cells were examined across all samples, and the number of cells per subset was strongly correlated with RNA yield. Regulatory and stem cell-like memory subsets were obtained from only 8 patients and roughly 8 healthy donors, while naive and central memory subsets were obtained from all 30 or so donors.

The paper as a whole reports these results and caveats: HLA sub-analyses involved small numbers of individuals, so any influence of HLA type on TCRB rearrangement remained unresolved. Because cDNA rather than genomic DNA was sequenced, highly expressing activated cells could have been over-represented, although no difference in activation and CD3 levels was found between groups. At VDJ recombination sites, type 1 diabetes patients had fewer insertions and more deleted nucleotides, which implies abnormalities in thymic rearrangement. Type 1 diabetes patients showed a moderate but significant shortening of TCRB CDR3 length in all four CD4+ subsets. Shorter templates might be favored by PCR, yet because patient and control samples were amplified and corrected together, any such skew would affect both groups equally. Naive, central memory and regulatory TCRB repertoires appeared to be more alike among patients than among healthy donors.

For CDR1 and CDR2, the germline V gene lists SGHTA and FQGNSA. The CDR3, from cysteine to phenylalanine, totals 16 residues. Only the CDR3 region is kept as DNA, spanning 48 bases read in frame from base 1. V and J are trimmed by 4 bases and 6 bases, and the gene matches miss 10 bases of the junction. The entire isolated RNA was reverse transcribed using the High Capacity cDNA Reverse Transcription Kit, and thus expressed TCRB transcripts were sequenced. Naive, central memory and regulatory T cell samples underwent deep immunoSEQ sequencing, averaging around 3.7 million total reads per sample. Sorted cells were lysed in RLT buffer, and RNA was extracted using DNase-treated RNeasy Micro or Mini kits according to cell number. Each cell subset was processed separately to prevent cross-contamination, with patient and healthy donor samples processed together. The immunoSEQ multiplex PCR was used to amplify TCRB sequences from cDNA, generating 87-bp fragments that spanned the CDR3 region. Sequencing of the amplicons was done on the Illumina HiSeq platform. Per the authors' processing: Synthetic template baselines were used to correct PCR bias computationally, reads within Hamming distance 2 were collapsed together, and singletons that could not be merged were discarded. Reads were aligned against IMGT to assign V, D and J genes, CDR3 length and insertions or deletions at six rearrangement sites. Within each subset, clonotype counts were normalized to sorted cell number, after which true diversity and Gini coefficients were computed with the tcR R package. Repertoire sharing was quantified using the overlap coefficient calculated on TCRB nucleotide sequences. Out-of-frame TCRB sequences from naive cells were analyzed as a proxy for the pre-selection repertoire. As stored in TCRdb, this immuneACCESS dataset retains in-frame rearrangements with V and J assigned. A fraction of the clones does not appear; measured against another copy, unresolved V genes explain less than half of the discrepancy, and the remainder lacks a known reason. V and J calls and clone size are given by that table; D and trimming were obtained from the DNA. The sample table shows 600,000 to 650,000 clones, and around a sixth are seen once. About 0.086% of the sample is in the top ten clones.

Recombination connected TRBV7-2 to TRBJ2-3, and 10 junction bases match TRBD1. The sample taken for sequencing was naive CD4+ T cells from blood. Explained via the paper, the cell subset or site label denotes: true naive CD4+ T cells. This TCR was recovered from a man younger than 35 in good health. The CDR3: CASSSLPGQGPDTQYF. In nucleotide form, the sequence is TGTGCCAGCAGCTCCCTCCCGGGACAGGGGCCCGATACGCAGTATTTT.